Listed here is a single TCR beta chain. This clonotype was seen more than once but under ten times. Its target antigen remains unknown. No much larger clonotype is one base removed from it; base qualities were not supplied. The source of the sample is a study of tumor-infiltrating lymphocytes in glioblastoma multiforme (dated by TCRdb to 2016 to 2017). For context, the study as a whole: To test whether intratumoral genomic heterogeneity fosters TIL diversity, the study jointly examined somatic mutations, TIL diversity and immune response activity.

TCRB libraries were constructed from RNA through three rounds of nested multiplex PCR following a modified ARM-PCR protocol with multiple V-beta primers and a C-beta primer. Starting from around 0.52 ug of total RNA, TCRB-specific cDNA was synthesized using ProtoScript II Reverse Transcriptase and a C-beta primer. No unique molecular identifiers were described for the TCRB libraries. In the third PCR, barcodes and adapters were added over around 25 cycles using Deep VentR (exo-) polymerase, and bands of 250-500 bp were then gel purified. An Illumina HiSeq 2500 was used to sequence the TCRB libraries with 250 bp paired-end reads. Regarding the original processing steps: Trimmomatic was used to clean reads, FLASH to merge reads, MiGEC to assign V, D and J segments, and VDJtools to perform the analysis. VDJtools was used to calculate the Shannon-Wiener diversity index, which quantified repertoire diversity. TCRdb reprocessing: public reads trimmed at Q25 with fastp, clones called with MiXCR, in-frame beta chains kept. Every CDR3 protein is listed once, alongside the most common genes and DNA of its rows. TCRdb, rather than the study authors, made the V and J calls. The sample includes 15,000 or so distinct CDR3 sequences, with roughly 74% observed a single time. 49% of the sample comes from the top ten.

V is clipped by 7 bases and J by 9 bases, and the sequence between their germline boundaries is 28 bases long. CDR1 and CDR2, looked up from the germline V gene, are SQVTM and ANQGSEA. Its CDR3 holds 16 amino acids, cysteine through phenylalanine. Of the read, only the CDR3 DNA is kept; its 48 bases are in frame from base 1. The AllPrep DNA/RNA mini kit was used to purify genomic DNA and total RNA at the same time from each of the approximately ten tumor samples. Every RNA sample had an OD 260/280 ratio above 1.9 and an RNA integrity number above 6.5. Overall results and qualifications from the work: T cells were not sorted into functional subsets, which the authors noted as a future improvement. Because T cells carry unequal numbers of TCR transcripts, RNA-based TCR sequencing may distort clone frequencies. Only one glioblastoma patient was included in the TCR and somatic mutation analysis, limiting generalizability.

The source material was brain tumor tissue. The chain joins TRBV29-1 to TRBJ2-1; TRBD2 could be the D gene, as 6 bases match. This receptor was identified in a male donor with glioblastoma. The base sequence is TGCAGCGGTGGGTCAGGTAGCGGAGGGGCCCAGCGTGAGCAGTTCTTC. This codes for CSGGSGSGGAQREQFF.